The sequence of this T cell receptor (beta chain) was determined in a study of control samples from healthy donors and cancer patients. TCRdb's table, derived via immunoSEQ multiplex PCR, lists solely in-frame clones and lacks some. Of some 150,000 clones listed, 90% to 95% are singletons. This CDR3 contains 14 residues. The TCR was taken from a woman aged 25-40 years in good health. The gene calls are TRBV21-1 and TRBJ1-6; TRBD1, the D gene given by the table, was not confirmed from the DNA. TRBV21-1 is reported as a pseudogene. The sample taken for sequencing was blood. CDR3 DNA: TGTGCCAGCAGCGCGGACAGAGATAATTCACCCCTCCACTTT. It specifies CASSADRDNSPLHF.